What follows is one T cell receptor (beta chain) and its context. Its cognate antigen is unknown. The source of the sample is a study of cytomegalovirus exposure and HLA in healthy donors. Study observations and caveats: In vitro work confirmed that a few CMV-associated chains recognize CMV antigens.

It was with 60 Vbeta and 13 Jbeta primers that the PCR ran. Data came from immunoSEQ multiplex PCR; TCRdb stores just in-frame clones and leaves some out. Counted here are about 120,000 clones, around 60% occurring once; the ten biggest clones make up less than 12%. Trimming shortened V by 1 base and J by 4 bases, and 8 bases separated the two germline ends. The germline V gene encodes CDR1 SGHRS and CDR2 YFSETQ. The CDR3 is made up of 13 amino acids. The sequenced sample was PBMCs. This TCR was sampled from a middle-aged man in good health and CMV-seropositive. The rearrangement uses TRBV5-1 and TRBJ1-1; TRBD1 might be the D (6 bases). Written as DNA, the CDR3 is TGCGCCAGCAGCTTGCTGGGGGCCACTGAAGCTTTCTTT. This encodes CASSLLGATEAFF. Full variable domain (missing parts from reference TRBV5-1 and TRBJ1-1): KAGVTQTPRYLIKTRGQQVTLSCSPISGHRSVSWYQQTPGQGLQFLFEYFSETQRNKGNFPGRFSGRQFSNSRSEMNVSTLELGDSALYLCASSLLGATEAFFGQGTRLTVV.